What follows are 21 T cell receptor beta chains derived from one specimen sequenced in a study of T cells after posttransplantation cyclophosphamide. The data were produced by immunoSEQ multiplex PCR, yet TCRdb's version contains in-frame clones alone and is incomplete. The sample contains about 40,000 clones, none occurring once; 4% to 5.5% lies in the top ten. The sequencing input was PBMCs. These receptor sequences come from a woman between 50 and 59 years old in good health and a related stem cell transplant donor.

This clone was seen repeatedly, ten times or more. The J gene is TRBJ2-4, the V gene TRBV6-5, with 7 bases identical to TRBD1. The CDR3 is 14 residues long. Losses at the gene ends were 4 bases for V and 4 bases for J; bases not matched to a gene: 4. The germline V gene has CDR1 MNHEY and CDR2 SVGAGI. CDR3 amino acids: CASSSDRLKNIQYF. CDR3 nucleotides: TGTGCCAGCAGTTCGGACAGGCTTAAAAACATTCAGTACTTC.

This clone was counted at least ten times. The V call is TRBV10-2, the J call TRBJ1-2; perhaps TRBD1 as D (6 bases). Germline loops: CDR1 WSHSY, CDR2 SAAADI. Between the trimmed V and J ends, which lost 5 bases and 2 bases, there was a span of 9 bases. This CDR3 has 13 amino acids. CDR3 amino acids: CASSRDRNYGYTF. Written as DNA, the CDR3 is TGCGCCAGCAGTCGAGACAGGAACTATGGCTACACCTTC.

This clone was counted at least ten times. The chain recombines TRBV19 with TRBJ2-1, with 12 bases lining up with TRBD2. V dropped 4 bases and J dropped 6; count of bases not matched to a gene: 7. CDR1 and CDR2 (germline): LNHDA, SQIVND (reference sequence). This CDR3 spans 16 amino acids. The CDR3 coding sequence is TGTGCCAGTAGTACGGGACTAGCGGGCCGACTCAATGAGCAGTTCTTC. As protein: CASSTGLAGRLNEQFF.

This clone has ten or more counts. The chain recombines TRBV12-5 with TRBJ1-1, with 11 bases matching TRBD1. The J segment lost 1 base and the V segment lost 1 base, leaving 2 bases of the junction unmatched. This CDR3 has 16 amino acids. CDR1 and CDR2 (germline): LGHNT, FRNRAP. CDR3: CASGLGTGGRNTEAFF. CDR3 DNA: TGTGCTAGTGGTTTGGGGACAGGGGGCCGGAACACTGAAGCTTTCTTT.

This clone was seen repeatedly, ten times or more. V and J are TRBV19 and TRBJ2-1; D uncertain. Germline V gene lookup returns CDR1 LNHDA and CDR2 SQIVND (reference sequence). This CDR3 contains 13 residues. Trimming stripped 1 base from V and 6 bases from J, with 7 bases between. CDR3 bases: TGTGCCAGTAGTATAGTTAATAGCAATGAGCAGTTCTTC. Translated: CASSIVNSNEQFF.

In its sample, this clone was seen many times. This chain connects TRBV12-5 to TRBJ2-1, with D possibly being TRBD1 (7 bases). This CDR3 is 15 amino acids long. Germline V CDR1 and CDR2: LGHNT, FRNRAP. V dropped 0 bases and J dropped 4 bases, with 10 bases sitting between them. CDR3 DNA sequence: TGTGCTAGTGGTTTGGTGGAGGGGGCTTACAATGAGCAGTTCTTC. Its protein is CASGLVEGAYNEQFF.

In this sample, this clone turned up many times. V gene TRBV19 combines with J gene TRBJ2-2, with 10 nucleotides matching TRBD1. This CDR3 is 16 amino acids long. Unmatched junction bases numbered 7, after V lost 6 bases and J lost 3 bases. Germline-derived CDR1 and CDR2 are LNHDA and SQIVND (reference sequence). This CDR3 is CASSTRQGAYTGELFF. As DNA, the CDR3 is TGTGCCAGTAGCACCAGACAGGGGGCATACACCGGGGAGCTGTTTTTT. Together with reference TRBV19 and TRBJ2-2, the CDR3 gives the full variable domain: DGGITQSPKYLFRKEGQNVTLSCEQNLNHDAMYWYRQDPGQGLRLIYYSQIVNDFQKGDIAEGYSVSREKKESFPLTVTSAQKNPTAFYLCASSTRQGAYTGELFFGEGSRLTVL.

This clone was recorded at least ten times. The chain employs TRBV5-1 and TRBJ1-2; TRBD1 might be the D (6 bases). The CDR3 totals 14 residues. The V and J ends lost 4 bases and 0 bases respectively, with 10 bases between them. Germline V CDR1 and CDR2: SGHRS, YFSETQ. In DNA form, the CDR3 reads TGCGCCAGCAGCCCGGACAGATCTAACTATGGCTACACCTTC. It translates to CASSPDRSNYGYTF. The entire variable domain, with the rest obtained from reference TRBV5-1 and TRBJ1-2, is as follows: KAGVTQTPRYLIKTRGQQVTLSCSPISGHRSVSWYQQTPGQGLQFLFEYFSETQRNKGNFPGRFSGRQFSNSRSEMNVSTLELGDSALYLCASSPDRSNYGYTFGSGTRLTVV.

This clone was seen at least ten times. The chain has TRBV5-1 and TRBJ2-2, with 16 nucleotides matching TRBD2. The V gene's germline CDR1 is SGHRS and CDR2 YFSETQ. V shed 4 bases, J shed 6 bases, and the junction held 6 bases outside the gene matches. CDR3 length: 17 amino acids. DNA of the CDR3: TGCGCCAGCAGCCCGCTGGGACTAGCGGGGGGGCCCGGGGAGCTGTTTTTT. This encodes CASSPLGLAGGPGELFF.

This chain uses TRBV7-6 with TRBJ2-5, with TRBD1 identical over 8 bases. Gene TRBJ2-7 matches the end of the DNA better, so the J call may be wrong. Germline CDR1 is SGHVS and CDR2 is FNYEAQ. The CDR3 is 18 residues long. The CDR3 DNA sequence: TGTGCCAGCAGCTCAATACTCAGGGGTGCAGGGGGCGGGTACGAGCAGTACTTC. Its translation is CASSSILRGAGGGYEQYF.

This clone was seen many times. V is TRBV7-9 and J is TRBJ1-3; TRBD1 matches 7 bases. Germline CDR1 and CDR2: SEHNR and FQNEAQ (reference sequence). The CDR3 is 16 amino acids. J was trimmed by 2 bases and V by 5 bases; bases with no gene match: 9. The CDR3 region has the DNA TGTGCCAGCAGCCCGGGACAGCCTAAAGCTGGAAACACCATATATTTT. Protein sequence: CASSPGQPKAGNTIYF.

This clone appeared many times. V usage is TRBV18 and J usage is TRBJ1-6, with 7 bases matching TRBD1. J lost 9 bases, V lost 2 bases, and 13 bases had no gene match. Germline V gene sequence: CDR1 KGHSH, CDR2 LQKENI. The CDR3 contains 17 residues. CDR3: CASSPMTAGGLGSPLHF. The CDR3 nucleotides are TGTGCCAGCTCACCAATGACGGCAGGGGGATTGGGTTCACCCCTCCACTTT.

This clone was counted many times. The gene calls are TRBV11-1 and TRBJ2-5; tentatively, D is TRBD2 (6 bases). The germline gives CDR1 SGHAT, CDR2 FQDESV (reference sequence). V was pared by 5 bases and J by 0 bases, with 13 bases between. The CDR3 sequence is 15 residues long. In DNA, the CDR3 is TGTGCCAGCAGCCAGGGCGGGGCAAACCAAGAGACCCAGTACTTC. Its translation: CASSQGGANQETQYF.

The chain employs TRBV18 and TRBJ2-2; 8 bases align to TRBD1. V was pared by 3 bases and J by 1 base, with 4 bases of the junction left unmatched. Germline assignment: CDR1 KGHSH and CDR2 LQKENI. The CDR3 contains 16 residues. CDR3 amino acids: CASSPGQGRNTGELFF. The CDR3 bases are TGTGCCAGCTCACCTGGACAGGGAAGGAACACCGGGGAGCTGTTTTTT.

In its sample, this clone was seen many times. CDR3 coding DNA: TGTGCCAGCAGTTTATTGGAGGTCAGGGGTCGCACTGAAGCTTTCTTT. Translating gives CASSLLEVRGRTEAFF. This chain joins TRBV27 and TRBJ1-1; maybe TRBD1 (6 bases). The CDR3 covers 16 residues. V dropped 1 base and J dropped 4 bases, with 16 bases sitting between them. CDR1 and CDR2 from the germline V gene are MNHEY and SMNVEV (reference sequence).

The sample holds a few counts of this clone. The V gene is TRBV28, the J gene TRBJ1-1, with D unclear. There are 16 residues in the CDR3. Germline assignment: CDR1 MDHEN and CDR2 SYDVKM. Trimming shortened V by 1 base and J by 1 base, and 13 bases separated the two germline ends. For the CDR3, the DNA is TGTGCCAGCAGTTTATCAGTTTACAGTTCGAACACTGAAGCTTTCTTT. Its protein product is CASSLSVYSSNTEAFF.

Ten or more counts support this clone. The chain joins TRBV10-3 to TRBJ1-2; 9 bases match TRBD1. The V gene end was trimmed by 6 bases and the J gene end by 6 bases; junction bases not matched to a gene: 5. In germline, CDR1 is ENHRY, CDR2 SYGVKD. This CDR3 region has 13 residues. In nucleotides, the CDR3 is TGTGCCATCAGGGACAGGGGCCAGGATGGCTACACCTTC. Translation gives CAIRDRGQDGYTF.

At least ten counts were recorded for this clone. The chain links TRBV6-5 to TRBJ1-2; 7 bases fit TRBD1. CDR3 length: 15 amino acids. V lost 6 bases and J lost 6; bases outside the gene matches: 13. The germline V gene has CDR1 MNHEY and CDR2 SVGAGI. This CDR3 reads CASSPIPDRLNGYTF. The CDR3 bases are TGTGCCAGCAGCCCAATCCCGGACAGGTTGAATGGCTACACCTTC.

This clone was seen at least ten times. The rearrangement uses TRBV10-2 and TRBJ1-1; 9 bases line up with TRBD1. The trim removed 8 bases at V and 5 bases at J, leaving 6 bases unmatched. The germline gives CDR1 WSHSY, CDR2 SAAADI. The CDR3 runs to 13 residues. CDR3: CASGQGNLTEAFF. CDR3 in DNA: TGCGCCAGCGGACAGGGGAATTTGACTGAAGCTTTCTTT.

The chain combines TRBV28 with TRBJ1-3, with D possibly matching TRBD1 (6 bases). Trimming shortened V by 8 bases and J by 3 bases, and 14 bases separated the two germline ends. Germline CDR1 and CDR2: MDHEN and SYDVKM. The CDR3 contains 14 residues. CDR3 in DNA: TGTGCCAGCCTCCGGTCAGGGGTTGGAAACACCATATATTTT. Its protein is CASLRSGVGNTIYF.

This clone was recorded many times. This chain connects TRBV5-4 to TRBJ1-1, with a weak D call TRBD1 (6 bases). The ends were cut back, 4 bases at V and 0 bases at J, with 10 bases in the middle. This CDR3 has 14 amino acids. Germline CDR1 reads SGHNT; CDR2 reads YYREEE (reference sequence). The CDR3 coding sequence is TGTGCCAGCAGCCAGGACAGATTGAACACTGAAGCTTTCTTT. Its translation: CASSQDRLNTEAFF.